A single sample gave rise to the 21 T cell receptor beta chains below, sequenced in a study of blood T cell repertoires in COVID-19. Sequenced by immunoSEQ multiplex PCR; TCRdb stores in-frame clones only, minus some. This table holds 400,000 to 450,000 clones, about 91% found once. What was sequenced was peripheral blood. The origin of the receptors is a woman aged 45-65 years with COVID-19, enrolled during active disease.

To note about this clone: Other DNA sequences in this sample translate to the same CDR3. The gene calls are TRBV11-2 and TRBJ2-5, with D uncertain. CDR1 is SGHAT and CDR2 is FQNNGV in the germline V gene. The V and J ends lost 3 bases and 2 bases respectively, with 4 bases between them. The length of the CDR3 is 12 residues. CDR3 amino acids: CASSLAQETQYF. The DNA for the CDR3 is TGTGCCAGCAGCTTGGCTCAAGAGACCCAGTACTTC. Together with reference TRBV11-2 and TRBJ2-5, the CDR3 gives the full variable domain: EAGVAQSPRYKIIEKRQSVAFWCNPISGHATLYWYQQILGQGPKLLIQFQNNGVVDDSQLPKDRFSAERLKGVDSTLKIQPAKLEDSAVYLCASSLAQETQYFGPGTRLLVL.

This rearrangement joins TRBV3-1 (or the pseudogene TRBV3-2) to TRBJ2-7; TRBD1 matches 7 bases. CDR3 length: 13 residues. The germline V gene encodes CDR1 LGHDT and CDR2 YNNKEL (reference sequence). The V segment lost 7 bases and the J segment 2 bases; nucleotides outside the gene matches: 5. The CDR3 bases are TGTGCCAGCACACCGACAGGGACCTACGAGCAGTACTTC. Its translation is CASTPTGTYEQYF.

Points on this clone: This same CDR3 is encoded by further DNA sequences in the sample. The CDR3 DNA sequence: TGTGCCAGCAGTCTAGGAGGGGATCAGCCCCAGCATTTT. It codes for CASSLGGDQPQHF. V is TRBV5-4 and J is TRBJ1-5, with D maybe TRBD1 (5 bases). CDR3 length equals 13 residues. Germline assignment: CDR1 SGHNT and CDR2 YYREEE (reference sequence). The V end lost 5 bases, the J end lost 5 bases, and 11 bases lay between the germline ends.

The rearrangement links TRBV6-7 to TRBJ2-6, with TRBD1 identical over 7 bases. TRBV6-7 is identified as an open reading frame with a role that is uncertain. V dropped 10 bases and J dropped 0; count of bases not matched to a gene: 6. The length of the CDR3 is 15 residues. CDR3 in DNA: TGTGCCACTCTGGACAGGAGCTCTGGGGCCAACGTCCTGACTTTC. Protein sequence: CATLDRSSGANVLTF.

V usage is TRBV3-1 (or the pseudogene TRBV3-2) and J usage is TRBJ1-3; D perhaps matches TRBD1 (6 bases). This CDR3 region has 14 residues. The V gene lost 2 bases and the J gene lost 1 base, with 6 bases spanning the gap. From germline, CDR1 is LGHDT and CDR2 YNNKEL (reference sequence). The CDR3 protein is CASSQTGSGNTIYF. The CDR3 region has the DNA TGTGCCAGCAGCCAAACAGGGTCTGGAAACACCATATATTTT.

The V and J genes are TRBV7-2 and TRBJ1-2; 8 nucleotides agree with TRBD1. CDR1 is SGHTA, CDR2 FQGNSA, per germline. Trimming removed 5 bases from V and 6 bases from J; junction bases left unmatched: 5. The CDR3 consists of 13 residues. The CDR3 DNA follows: TGTGCCAGCAGCCCGGACAGGGTGAATGGCTACACCTTC. Encoded protein: CASSPDRVNGYTF.

V gene TRBV2 combines with J gene TRBJ1-1; D is undetermined. The CDR3 is 15 residues long. Germline CDR1 reads SNHLY; CDR2 reads FYNNEI. With 5 bases removed from V and 4 bases from J, the gap between germline ends came to 17 bases. For the CDR3, the DNA is TGTGCCAGCAGTCCTAGGACTACTTACTCCACTGAAGCTTTCTTT. Encoded protein: CASSPRTTYSTEAFF.

The chain carries TRBV29-1 and TRBJ2-3, with D possibly matching TRBD2 (5 bases). Trimming took 5 bases from V and 0 from J, leaving 18 bases between them. The germline V gene has CDR1 SQVTM and CDR2 ANQGSEA. This CDR3 region has 16 residues. The CDR3 loop reads CSVREGRAASTDTQYF. The CDR3 DNA reads TGCAGCGTTCGCGAGGGAAGGGCAGCTAGCACAGATACGCAGTATTTT.

This sequence joins TRBV30 and TRBJ1-2; TRBD1 aligns across 9 bases. Losses at the gene ends were 3 bases for V and 7 bases for J; bases not matched to a gene: 9. CDR1 is GTSNPN and CDR2 is SVGIG in the germline V gene (reference sequence). The length of the CDR3 is 14 residues. CDR3 loop: CAWRDTGGGSGYTF. The CDR3 DNA sequence: TGTGCCTGGAGGGACACAGGGGGCGGGAGTGGCTACACCTTC.

The chain links TRBV6-5 to TRBJ2-2, with 7 bases fitting TRBD2. This CDR3 has 15 amino acids. Germline V gene lookup returns CDR1 MNHEY and CDR2 SVGAGI. Germline trimming cut 6 bases from V and 0 bases from J; bases unmatched to any gene: 4. DNA for the CDR3: TGTGCCAGCAGCTCGAGCGGGACGAACACCGGGGAGCTGTTTTTT. Its translation is CASSSSGTNTGELFF.

This chain joins TRBV15 and TRBJ2-1; TRBD2 matches at 9 bases. The CDR3 runs to 15 residues. Germline CDR1 reads LNHNV; CDR2 reads YYDKDF (reference sequence). With V trimmed by 3 bases and J by 6 bases, 6 bases remained unmatched. This chain's CDR3 is CATSRLAGVGNEQFF. The CDR3 DNA is TGTGCCACCAGCAGGTTAGCGGGGGTGGGCAATGAGCAGTTCTTC.

The chain uses TRBV30 and TRBJ1-2; a weak D match, TRBD1 (5 bases). V was clipped by 4 bases and J by 4 bases, with 13 bases between them. CDR3 length: 13 amino acids. Germline values: CDR1 GTSNPN, CDR2 SVGIG (reference sequence). This chain's CDR3 is CAWKEQALYGYTF. CDR3 nucleotides: TGTGCCTGGAAGGAACAGGCGCTCTATGGCTACACCTTC. The whole variable domain, filled in from reference TRBV30 and TRBJ1-2, reads SQTIHQWPATLVQPVGSPLSLECTVEGTSNPNLYWYRQAAGRGLQLLFYSVGIGQISSEVPQNLSASRPQDRQFILSSKKLLLSDSGFYLCAWKEQALYGYTFGSGTRLTVV.

The V call is TRBV11-1, the J call TRBJ2-7; D is unresolved. This CDR3 region has 14 residues. The V end lost 1 base, the J end lost 0 bases, and 7 bases lay between the germline ends. Germline CDR1 is SGHAT and CDR2 is FQDESV (reference sequence). The CDR3 DNA follows: TGTGCCAGCAGCTTAGTAGAGAACTCCTACGAGCAGTACTTC. This translates into CASSLVENSYEQYF.

CDR3 sequence (DNA): TGTGCCAGCAGCGAAGCAGGGGATCGGGTCGAGCAGTACTTC. Protein: CASSEAGDRVEQYF. V is TRBV13 and J is TRBJ2-7; weak D call: TRBD1 (6 bases). Looked up from germline, CDR1 is PRHDT and CDR2 is FYEKMQ (reference sequence). The CDR3 length is 14 residues. Trimming removed 5 bases at V and 6 bases at J, with 17 bases between.

This clone was seen more than once but under ten times. This sequence joins TRBV3-1 (or the pseudogene TRBV3-2) and TRBJ1-6; unclear D gene. Germline V gives CDR1 LGHDT, CDR2 YNNKEL (reference sequence). The CDR3 has 15 residues. The germline V and J ends were trimmed by 4 bases and 4 bases, with 11 bases remaining between them. The CDR3 loop reads CASSREGTYNSPLHF. The CDR3 DNA reads as TGTGCCAGCAGCCGGGAGGGAACTTATAATTCACCCCTCCACTTT.

V gene TRBV12-5 combines with J gene TRBJ2-7; D is unclear. V lost 6 bases and J 5 bases, leaving 14 bases between the germline ends. The germline CDR1 and CDR2 sequences are LGHNT and FRNRAP. The CDR3 sequence is 13 residues long. The CDR3 region is CASGLQWVDEQYF. The DNA for the CDR3 is TGTGCTAGTGGCCTACAGTGGGTAGACGAGCAGTACTTC.

In its sample, this clone was seen a few times. The rearrangement uses TRBV30 and TRBJ1-3; 8 nucleotides line up with TRBD1. V was clipped by 2 bases and J by 4 bases; unmatched bases: 4. The V gene's germline CDR1 is GTSNPN and CDR2 SVGIG (reference sequence). The CDR3 runs to 14 residues. The DNA for the CDR3 is TGTGCCTGGAGTTACTGGACAGGGGGAAACACCATATATTTT. Protein product: CAWSYWTGGNTIYF.

This rearrangement joins TRBV4-1 to TRBJ1-1, with unresolved D. CDR3 length: 14 residues. Germline assignment: CDR1 MGHRA and CDR2 YSYEKL. The ends were cut back, 3 bases at V and 4 bases at J, with 12 bases in the middle. CDR3 region: CASSHMVSGTEAFF. The DNA for the CDR3 is TGCGCCAGCAGCCACATGGTCAGTGGCACTGAAGCTTTCTTT.

The V gene is TRBV6-5, the J gene TRBJ2-3, with D perhaps matching TRBD1 (6 bases). The ends were cut back, 6 bases at V and 9 bases at J, with 16 bases in the middle. The CDR3 covers 13 residues. The germline CDR1 and CDR2 sequences are MNHEY and SVGAGI. The CDR3 loop reads CASRSPGAGTQYF. The CDR3 DNA follows: TGTGCCAGCAGGTCCCCAGGGGCAGGGACGCAGTATTTT.

V usage is TRBV5-1 and J usage is TRBJ1-3; no firm D call. The CDR3 length is 17 residues. Germline CDR1 SGHRS, CDR2 YFSETQ. Trimming removed 0 bases from V and 0 bases from J, with 13 bases in between. This chain's CDR3 is CASSLVGGESSGNTIYF. CDR3 DNA: TGCGCCAGCAGCTTGGTAGGCGGTGAGAGCTCTGGAAACACCATATATTTT.

This chain uses TRBV7-2 with TRBJ2-3; 9 bases map to TRBD1. J was trimmed by 5 bases and V by 5 bases; bases with no gene match: 2. CDR1 is SGHTA, CDR2 FQGNSA, per germline. This CDR3 spans 13 amino acids. DNA for the CDR3: TGTGCCAGCAGCGGACAGGGGAAAGATACGCAGTATTTT. Protein product: CASSGQGKDTQYF.